This T cell receptor beta chain was recovered during a study of control samples from healthy donors and cancer patients. This clone is a singleton in its sample. Germline CDR1 reads SGHRS; CDR2 reads YFSETQ. The CDR3 sequence is 14 residues long. Trimming shortened V by 4 bases and J by 0 bases, and 10 bases separated the two germline ends. Some clones are missing from TCRdb's copy, which holds only in-frame ones; the method was immunoSEQ multiplex PCR. The table shows 45,000 to 60,000 clones, with about 93% occurring only once. The sample taken for sequencing was blood. This chain joins TRBV5-1 and TRBJ1-2; D not resolved. The TCR was taken from a man aged 30 to 45 in good health. The CDR3 here is CASSQAGANYGYTF. The CDR3 DNA reads TGCGCCAGCAGCCAGGCCGGGGCTAACTATGGCTACACCTTC.